These 14 T cell receptor beta chains share one sample of origin, sequenced in a study of shared clonotypes between healthy human individuals. Assay used: immunoSEQ multiplex PCR; TCRdb lists only in-frame clones, some missing. Among roughly 2,300,000 clones listed, roughly 90% were seen once. The material sequenced was naive CD4+ T cells from PBMCs. The subset is: CD45RA+ positively selected. These TCRs come from a young man in good health. Some clones in this sample may be carry-over from other donors' samples.

The chain links TRBV4-1 to TRBJ1-4; TRBD1 agrees at 8 bases. V shed 4 bases and J 0 bases; nucleotides not matched to a gene: 7. The CDR3 covers 17 residues. Germline V gene sequence: CDR1 MGHRA, CDR2 YSYEKL. The CDR3 region is CASSPSGGGATNEKLFF. The CDR3 bases are TGCGCCAGCAGCCCTTCAGGGGGCGGAGCAACTAATGAAAAACTGTTTTTT.

This rearrangement joins TRBV6-4 to TRBJ2-1; 16 positions match TRBD2. Looked up from germline, CDR1 is MRHNA and CDR2 is SNTAGT. Losses at the gene ends were 0 bases for V and 13 bases for J; bases not matched to a gene: 3. The CDR3 is made up of 15 amino acids. Here the CDR3 DNA reads TGTGCCAGCAGTGACTCGGGACTAGCGGGAGGGCGCCAGTTCTTC. Translating gives CASSDSGLAGGRQFF.

The J gene is TRBJ2-3, the V gene TRBV5-1; possibly TRBD2 for D (5 bases). Germline CDR1 reads SGHRS; CDR2 reads YFSETQ. The CDR3 loop spans 13 amino acids. V lost 5 bases, J lost 4 bases, and 11 bases lay in between. The CDR3 is CASRRENADTQYF. Written as DNA, the CDR3 is TGCGCCAGCAGGAGGGAGAATGCAGATACGCAGTATTTT.

The chain combines TRBV11-2 with TRBJ2-7; 9 positions match TRBD2. The CDR3 is made up of 18 amino acids. Per the germline V gene, CDR1 is SGHAT and CDR2 is FQNNGV. With V trimmed by 1 base and J by 7 bases, 17 bases remained unmatched. The CDR3: CASSLAAGTGGRAGEQYF. Written as DNA, the CDR3 is TGTGCCAGCAGCTTAGCGGCGGGGACGGGCGGGAGGGCCGGGGAGCAGTACTTC. Together with reference TRBV11-2 and TRBJ2-7, the CDR3 gives the full variable domain: EAGVAQSPRYKIIEKRQSVAFWCNPISGHATLYWYQQILGQGPKLLIQFQNNGVVDDSQLPKDRFSAERLKGVDSTLKIQPAKLEDSAVYLCASSLAAGTGGRAGEQYFGPGTRLTVT.

The V and J genes are TRBV10-2 and TRBJ2-7; 15 bases map to TRBD2. In germline, CDR1 is WSHSY, CDR2 SAAADI. This CDR3 spans 14 amino acids. V shed 7 bases, J shed 6 bases, and the junction held 4 bases outside the gene matches. In nucleotides, the CDR3 is TGCGCCAGCAACGGACTAGCGGGAGGGTCCGAGCAGTACTTC. It yields the protein CASNGLAGGSEQYF.

The chain combines TRBV28 with TRBJ1-4, with unresolved D. This CDR3 has 19 amino acids. CDR1 is MDHEN and CDR2 is SYDVKM in the germline V gene. The V and J ends lost 3 bases and 2 bases respectively, with 22 bases between them. The DNA for the CDR3 is TGTGCCAGCAGTTTGGTCGGGGTACCCCGTCTTGTTACTAATGAAAAACTGTTTTTT. Translating gives CASSLVGVPRLVTNEKLFF.

J is TRBJ2-3 and V is TRBV27, with D hard to call. This CDR3 comprises 14 residues. CDR1 and CDR2 (germline): MNHEY, SMNVEV (reference sequence). V was trimmed by 3 bases and J by 3 bases, leaving 10 bases between them. The CDR3: CASSFNVGTDTQYF. Here the CDR3 DNA reads TGTGCCAGCAGTTTCAACGTGGGGACAGATACGCAGTATTTT.

The count of this clone is one. The genes are TRBV7-9 and TRBJ2-5, with TRBD1 matching over 9 bases. Unmatched junction bases numbered 7, after V lost 4 bases and J lost 4 bases. Looked up from germline, CDR1 is SEHNR and CDR2 is FQNEAQ (reference sequence). The CDR3 extends over 15 amino acids. Here the CDR3 reads CASSSLGTGSETQYF. CDR3 sequence (DNA): TGTGCCAGCAGCTCCCTAGGGACAGGGTCAGAGACCCAGTACTTC. Filled out from reference TRBV7-9 and TRBJ2-5, the complete variable domain reads DTGVSQNPRHKITKRGQNVTFRCDPISEHNRLYWYRQTLGQGPEFLTYFQNEAQLEKSRLLSDRFSAERPKGSFSTLEIQRTEQGDSAMYLCASSSLGTGSETQYFGPGTRLLVL.

The chain employs TRBV6-5 and TRBJ2-7; 7 nucleotides line up with TRBD1. V dropped 6 bases and J dropped 2; count of bases not matched to a gene: 7. The germline V gene encodes CDR1 MNHEY and CDR2 SVGAGI. This CDR3 region has 14 residues. The CDR3 reads CASRQGIIPYEQYF. The DNA of the CDR3 is TGTGCCAGCAGACAGGGGATAATCCCCTACGAGCAGTACTTC.

This sequence joins TRBV30 and TRBJ2-7; perhaps TRBD2 as D (6 bases). Trimming removed 5 bases at V and 0 bases at J, with 20 bases between. This CDR3 contains 16 residues. CDR1 is GTSNPN and CDR2 is SVGIG in the germline V gene (reference sequence). The chain's CDR3 is CAWESTQGLISYEQYF. The CDR3 DNA sequence: TGTGCCTGGGAAAGTACTCAGGGACTCATCTCCTACGAGCAGTACTTC.

The CDR3 region is CASTDNSLSGNTIYF. The CDR3 DNA follows: TGTGCCAGCACAGACAACTCCCTCTCTGGAAACACCATATATTTT. The V call is TRBV2, the J call TRBJ1-3, with D uncertain. This CDR3 comprises 15 residues. Germline V gene data show CDR1 as SNHLY and CDR2 as FYNNEI. Trimming removed 7 bases at V and 0 bases at J, with 13 bases between.

The gene calls are TRBV2 and TRBJ2-1; 8 nucleotides match TRBD1. The CDR3 contains 14 residues. CDR1 is SNHLY, CDR2 FYNNEI, per germline. V was clipped by 3 bases and J by 8 bases; unmatched bases: 6. This chain's CDR3 is CASSDQGAAYEQFF. Written as DNA, the CDR3 is TGTGCCAGCAGTGACCAGGGGGCTGCCTATGAGCAGTTCTTC.

The V and J genes are TRBV29-1 and TRBJ2-5, with TRBD1 identical over 10 bases. The trim removed 6 bases at V and 9 bases at J, leaving 16 bases unmatched. The CDR3 covers 15 residues. The V gene's germline CDR1 is SQVTM and CDR2 ANQGSEA. The chain's CDR3 is CSVPLSLTGGVPQYF. CDR3 sequence (DNA): TGCAGCGTCCCATTATCTCTGACAGGGGGCGTACCCCAGTACTTC.

The chain is built from TRBV2 and TRBJ1-4; the D is unclear. The length of the CDR3 is 12 residues. The V and J ends lost 6 bases and 5 bases respectively, with 7 bases between them. Germline V CDR1 and CDR2: SNHLY, FYNNEI. The CDR3 sequence: CASRAQNEKLFF. The CDR3, as DNA: TGTGCCAGCAGGGCCCAGAATGAAAAACTGTTTTTT.